This entry concerns a single T cell receptor beta chain. This clonotype was seen only a few times. No cognate antigen has been identified for it. Nothing much larger sits one base from this clone, and base qualities are not available. TCR cDNA was synthesized by 5'RACE template switching, which introduced a universal primer site and unique molecular identifiers. Priming of cDNA synthesis was performed from both the TCR alpha and TCR beta constant segments. Library amplification involved two PCR steps, and the second step added sample barcodes and sequencing adapters. Sequencing of libraries was done on Illumina HiSeq 2500 (2x100 bp) or NovaSeq (2x150 bp). The paper's processing steps were these. MIGEC was used to demultiplex reads and collapse the reads into UMI consensus sequences, and MiXCR was used for V(D)J alignment. Vaccine-responding clonotypes were identified with edgeR using replicate PBMC samples, with FDR below 0.01 and a log2 fold change above 5 up to day 15 being required. Each bulk clonotype received a CD4 or CD8 identity based on whether the sequenced CD4 or CD8 repertoire contained that clonotype at higher abundance. The public reads were run again by TCRdb, first through fastp at Q25 and then through MiXCR, and only productive beta chains were kept. One record per CDR3 amino acid sequence lists the most common genes and DNA. Clone size and V and J calls follow TCRdb, not the original study. The sample table records 500,000 to 650,000 distinct CDR3 sequences; 17% of these occur just once. The top ten clonotypes cover 17% of the sample.

The sample's treatment or condition label, decoded: live attenuated yellow fever vaccine strain. At each blood-draw timepoint, two biological replicates of bulk PBMCs were obtained. A standard Ficoll-Paque protocol was used to isolate PBMCs from peripheral blood. TriZol was used to extract RNA from bulk PBMCs, CD4 and CD8 fractions, and dextramer-positive and dextramer-negative fractions. The data were obtained in a study of T cells after yellow fever vaccination (dated by TCRdb to between 2018 and 2020). For the wider study: Libraries from fractions with low cell numbers were prepared with the SMART-Seq v4 Ultra Low Input RNA kit. Blood was collected at multiple timepoints before and after primary and secondary immunization, and bulk PBMC replicates and cell subsets were isolated. To follow T-cell clones before and after both primary and booster YFV17D yellow fever vaccination, bulk TCR alpha and beta repertoires underwent longitudinal sequencing. Two healthy male donors made up the cohort, one aged 18 to 30 years and the other aged 30 to 40 years. Study-level results and caveats: A small share of clonotypes occurred in both CD4 and CD8 compartments, likely arising from convergent recombination. The secondary T-cell response was found to be weaker but faster than the primary response, with a peak reached on day 5 rather than on day 15. Because abundant contaminating clonotypes from the bulk population could be contained in FACS-sorted repertoires, computational filtering was required. Only a couple of donors were included in the study, so the extent to which the findings can be generalized is limited. Most clones expanded after primary vaccination (around 97% of CD4 and approximately 90% of CD8) were re-detected after the booster, suggesting that broad memory maintenance occurred.

Specimen: PBMCs, collected less than 6 days after the first yellow fever vaccination. The receptor comes from a man between 18 and 35 years old who received the YFV17D yellow fever vaccine.

The CDR3 region has the sequence CASSQGGEWDYGYTF. The nucleotide sequence reads as follows: TGTGCCAGCAGCCAAGGAGGGGAGTGGGACTATGGCTACACCTTC. The chain is assembled from TRBV4-2 and TRBJ1-2; possibly the D gene is TRBD1, per 5 matching bases. Its CDR3 holds 15 amino acids, cysteine through phenylalanine. Kept here is only the CDR3 DNA, which spans 45 bases and is read in frame from base 1. The junction shows trimming of 1 base on V and 3 bases on J, plus 12 bases between the germline ends. The CDR1 and CDR2 encoded by the germline V gene are LGHNA and YNFKEQ.